The next 19 T cell receptor beta chains were all read from a single sample in a study of OX40 agonist ivuxolimab in advanced cancers. Using immunoSEQ multiplex PCR, the repertoire was profiled, and TCRdb retains in-frame clones only, with some absent. This sample carries under 45,000 clones, approximately 80% of them seen once, and the ten largest clones take 2.6%. The specimen comprised CD4+ or CD8+ T cells sorted from blood, sampled in a trial of the OX40 agonist ivuxolimab. Source of these receptors: an adult with an advanced solid tumor such as melanoma, head and neck, liver or kidney cancer.

This chain uses TRBV7-9 with TRBJ2-4, with D perhaps TRBD1 (5 bases). CDR1 is SEHNR and CDR2 is FQNEAQ in the germline V gene (reference sequence). The CDR3 has 16 residues. V shed 1 base and J shed 0 bases, with 10 bases lying between them. CDR3 nucleotides: TGTGCCAGCAGCTTAGGCGCAGGGCTAGCCAAAAACATTCAGTACTTC. Translated, it gives CASSLGAGLAKNIQYF. Complete variable domain (other parts from reference TRBV7-9 and TRBJ2-4): DTGVSQNPRHKITKRGQNVTFRCDPISEHNRLYWYRQTLGQGPEFLTYFQNEAQLEKSRLLSDRFSAERPKGSFSTLEIQRTEQGDSAMYLCASSLGAGLAKNIQYFGAGTRLSVL.

The V and J genes are TRBV30 and TRBJ1-6; possibly TRBD1 for D (5 bases). Germline values: CDR1 GTSNPN, CDR2 SVGIG (reference sequence). The CDR3 consists of 13 residues. V was cut by 7 bases and J by 5 bases, with 12 bases left in between. The CDR3 protein is CASSDNHNSPLHF. CDR3 nucleotide sequence: TGTGCCTCCTCGGACAACCATAATTCACCCCTCCACTTT.

This chain joins TRBV6-5 and TRBJ2-7, with TRBD1 matching 8 bases. This CDR3 is built from 15 residues. The junction had 2 bases not matched to a gene; V was cut back by 0 bases and J by 1 base. CDR1 is MNHEY and CDR2 is SVGAGI in the germline V gene. The CDR3 is CASSYSDRGSYEQYF. The CDR3, as DNA: TGTGCCAGCAGTTACTCAGACAGGGGTTCCTACGAGCAGTACTTC.

This chain connects TRBV18 to TRBJ1-3; D remains ambiguous. Trimming pared 3 bases from V and 6 bases from J, leaving 18 bases between. Per the germline V gene, CDR1 is KGHSH and CDR2 is LQKENI. This CDR3 is 16 amino acids long. CDR3 in DNA: TGTGCCAGCTCACCGGAGACACCAATAACCGAAAACACCATATATTTT. It codes for CASSPETPITENTIYF.

The gene calls are TRBV7-9 and TRBJ1-1; D not certain. Germline-derived CDR1 and CDR2 are SEHNR and FQNEAQ (reference sequence). The CDR3 consists of 13 residues. The V gene lost 3 bases and the J gene lost 2 bases, with 7 bases spanning the gap. For the CDR3, the DNA is TGTGCCAGCAGCTTCTGGGGTAACACTGAAGCTTTCTTT. Residues: CASSFWGNTEAFF.

The V and J genes are TRBV4-1 and TRBJ1-5; the D gene is possibly TRBD1 (5 bases). V was pared by 1 base and J by 3 bases, with 10 bases between. In germline, CDR1 is MGHRA, CDR2 YSYEKL. CDR3 length: 15 residues. CDR3 DNA sequence: TGCGCCAGCAGCCAAGTACAGGTTCTCAATCAGCCCCAGCATTTT. It is translated as CASSQVQVLNQPQHF.

The CDR3 spells CASSLDFGQGAKNQPQHF. In DNA, the CDR3 is TGTGCCAGCAGCTTAGACTTCGGACAGGGGGCGAAAAATCAGCCCCAGCATTTT. The V and J genes are TRBV7-9 and TRBJ1-5; TRBD1 agrees at 11 bases. This CDR3 is built from 18 residues. Germline V gives CDR1 SEHNR, CDR2 FQNEAQ (reference sequence). Trimming at V came to 1 base and at J to 4 bases, leaving 9 bases not matched to a gene.

This rearrangement joins TRBV19 to TRBJ2-3; no clear D gene. This CDR3 region has 13 residues. Trimming removed 5 bases from V and 5 bases from J, with 11 bases in between. Germline CDR1 LNHDA, CDR2 SQIVND (reference sequence). CDR3 residues: CASSLSLGDTQYF. As DNA, the CDR3 is TGTGCCAGTAGTCTCTCTTTAGGAGATACGCAGTATTTT.

The V call is TRBV18, the J call TRBJ1-3; D is uncertain. Trimming took off 4 bases at V and 0 bases at J, with 19 bases between the two ends. Germline CDR1 and CDR2: KGHSH and LQKENI. The CDR3 runs 18 residues. Written as DNA, the CDR3 is TGTGCCAGCTCACGAGGTCCGTATTCCCTTTACTCTGGAAACACCATATATTTT. Translated: CASSRGPYSLYSGNTIYF.

This chain connects TRBV9 to TRBJ2-5; D ambiguous. The length of the CDR3 is 14 residues. Trimming shortened V by 0 bases and J by 5 bases, and 11 bases separated the two germline ends. The V gene's germline CDR1 is SGDLS and CDR2 YYNGEE. The chain's CDR3 is CASSVGSRSETQYF. The CDR3 region has the DNA TGTGCCAGCAGCGTAGGCTCCCGGAGTGAGACCCAGTACTTC. Variable domain in full (rest from reference TRBV9 and TRBJ2-5): DSGVTQTPKHLITATGQRVTLRCSPRSGDLSVYWYQQSLDQGLQFLIQYYNGEERAKGNILERFSAQQFPDLHSELNLSSLELGDSALYFCASSVGSRSETQYFGPGTRLLVL.

J is TRBJ1-1 and V is TRBV2; D possibly corresponds to TRBD1 (6 bases). Germline V lookup: CDR1 SNHLY, CDR2 FYNNEI. The CDR3 is 13 residues long. The V end lost 7 bases, the J end lost 3 bases, and 12 bases lay between the germline ends. The CDR3 nucleotides are TGTGCCAGCACCGTGGACAGAGACACTGAAGCTTTCTTT. This encodes CASTVDRDTEAFF.

The genes are TRBV5-4 and TRBJ2-5, with 8 bases identical to TRBD2. V shed 1 base and J 3 bases; nucleotides not matched to a gene: 2. The CDR3 loop spans 14 amino acids. The germline V gene encodes CDR1 SGHNT and CDR2 YYREEE (reference sequence). This CDR3 is CASSLPAGEETQYF. DNA of the CDR3: TGTGCCAGCAGCTTGCCAGCGGGGGAAGAGACCCAGTACTTC.

The J gene is TRBJ2-1, the V gene TRBV10-1; D is tentatively TRBD1 or TRBD2 (5 bases each). V lost 0 bases, J lost 8 bases, and 20 bases lay in between. This CDR3 is built from 17 residues. Germline-derived CDR1 and CDR2 are WNHNN and SYGVQD (reference sequence). This CDR3 is CASSESPPFREGHEQFF. The CDR3 DNA sequence: TGCGCCAGCAGTGAGTCTCCCCCCTTTAGAGAGGGGCATGAGCAGTTCTTC.

V is TRBV11-2 and J is TRBJ1-2, with TRBD1 as a possible D gene (5 bases). The CDR3 runs 13 residues. The V and J ends lost 5 bases and 8 bases respectively, with 15 bases between them. Looked up from germline, CDR1 is SGHAT and CDR2 is FQNNGV. This CDR3 reads CASSEGPQVGYTF. CDR3 coding DNA: TGTGCCAGCAGCGAGGGGCCTCAGGTGGGCTACACCTTC.

This clone showed up just a few times. The chain recombines TRBV5-1 with TRBJ2-1, with 11 bases identical to TRBD2. V was pared by 1 base and J by 8 bases, with 5 bases of the junction left unmatched. Germline-derived CDR1 and CDR2 are SGHRS and YFSETQ. This CDR3 contains 15 residues. The CDR3 DNA reads as TGCGCCAGCAGCTTGATCCTAGCGGGAGGTGATGAGCAGTTCTTC. It codes for CASSLILAGGDEQFF.

This rearrangement joins TRBV13 to TRBJ1-1, with 7 positions matching TRBD1. Germline CDR1 is PRHDT and CDR2 is FYEKMQ (reference sequence). V trimming: 2 bases; J trimming: 4 bases; junction bases outside the gene matches: 4. CDR3 size: 14 residues. CDR3 in DNA: TGTGCCAGCAGCTTAAAGTCAGGGGGCACTGAAGCTTTCTTT. Amino acids: CASSLKSGGTEAFF. The full variable domain, in which reference TRBV13 and TRBJ1-1 provide the parts outside the CDR3, is AAGVIQSPRHLIKEKRETATLKCYPIPRHDTVYWYQQGPGQDPQFLISFYEKMQSDKGSIPDRFSAQQFSDYHSELNMSSLELGDSALYFCASSLKSGGTEAFFGQGTRLTVV.

The chain carries TRBV7-3 and TRBJ2-1, with 10 bases fitting TRBD2. CDR3 length equals 16 residues. Germline trimming cut 2 bases from V and 2 bases from J; bases unmatched to any gene: 3. Germline CDR1 SGHTA, CDR2 FQGTGA. The chain's CDR3 is CASSLLAGDPYNEQFF. The CDR3 DNA is TGTGCCAGCAGCTTACTAGCGGGAGATCCCTACAATGAGCAGTTCTTC.

The V call is TRBV10-3, the J call TRBJ2-1, with 12 bases lining up with TRBD2. J lost 0 bases, V lost 6 bases, and 3 bases had no gene match. CDR1 is ENHRY, CDR2 SYGVKD, per germline. The CDR3 is 16 residues long. CDR3 DNA sequence: TGTGCCATCAGGAAGACTAGCGGGAGCTCCTACAATGAGCAGTTCTTC. This translates into CAIRKTSGSSYNEQFF.

V gene TRBV5-1 combines with J gene TRBJ1-3; D unclear. This CDR3 is built from 15 residues. V lost 0 bases, J lost 0 bases, and 7 bases lay in between. Germline V gene data show CDR1 as SGHRS and CDR2 as YFSETQ. The CDR3 bases are TGCGCCAGCAGCTTGGCCGCGGGCTCTGGAAACACCATATATTTT. The encoded protein is CASSLAAGSGNTIYF.